These 14 T cell receptor beta chains were all obtained from the same sample, sequenced in a study of T cell repertoires in cytomegalovirus infection. TCRdb re-derived calls from the reads in MiXCR, one entry per CDR3 protein. Of more than 400,000 distinct CDR3 sequences listed, roughly 29% were seen once; the top ten hold approximately 13%. The specimen was PBMCs. All receptors derive from a human donor in good health (CMV status not recorded). Some clones in this sample may be carry-over from other donors' samples.

J is TRBJ2-7 and V is TRBV6-8, with D perhaps matching TRBD1 (6 bases). Between the trimmed V and J ends, which lost 5 bases and 4 bases, there was a span of 15 bases. Per the germline V gene, CDR1 is MNHGY and CDR2 is SAAAGT. This CDR3 is 14 amino acids long. The CDR3 bases are TGTGCCAGCAGTCTCGGTACACAGGGTTACGAGCAGTACTTC. It is translated as CASSLGTQGYEQYF.

This clonotype has only a few counts. The V and J genes are TRBV6-2 or TRBV6-3 and TRBJ1-1, with D tentatively TRBD1 (6 bases). CDR1 is MNHEY, CDR2 SVGEGT, per germline. This CDR3 spans 16 amino acids. Trimming removed 1 base at V and 7 bases at J, with 19 bases between. CDR3 residues: CASSYFPGGREVEAFF. The CDR3 bases are TGTGCCAGCAGTTACTTTCCTGGGGGGCGCGAGGTTGAAGCTTTCTTT.

There are a few counts of this clonotype. The chain recombines TRBV7-6 with TRBJ2-2; D is unresolved. Germline loops: CDR1 SGHVS, CDR2 FNYEAQ. The V end lost 2 bases, the J end lost 5 bases, and 9 bases lay between the germline ends. This CDR3 spans 14 amino acids. Written as DNA, the CDR3 is TGTGCCAGCAGCTTAACGTACGGAACCGGGGAGCTGTTTTTT. Translation gives CASSLTYGTGELFF.

This clonotype was seen only a few times. The chain recombines TRBV7-2 with TRBJ2-5; TRBD2 matches at 13 bases. The CDR3 loop spans 19 amino acids. After removal of 0 bases from V and 5 bases from J, the junction contained 12 bases not matched to a gene. Germline CDR1 reads SGHTA; CDR2 reads FQGNSA. CDR3 coding DNA: TGTGCCAGCAGCTTAGCGCTAATTGTTACTAGCGGGAGGGATGAGACCCAGTACTTC. Residues: CASSLALIVTSGRDETQYF.

This clonotype has more than one count but fewer than ten. The V call is TRBV4-3, the J call TRBJ1-2; no clear D gene. V lost 0 bases, J lost 8 bases, and 10 bases lay in between. This CDR3 has 13 residues. Per the germline V gene, CDR1 is LGHNA and CDR2 is YSLEER. The chain's CDR3 is CASSQEGRRGYTF. CDR3 bases: TGCGCCAGCAGCCAAGAAGGGAGAAGAGGCTACACCTTC.

This clonotype was seen a few times. The V gene is TRBV7-2, the J gene TRBJ2-4, with D hard to call. This CDR3 contains 16 residues. Germline V CDR1 and CDR2: SGHTA, FQGNSA. Trimming took 2 bases from V and 0 from J, leaving 11 bases between them. CDR3 protein: CASSLIGSIAKNIQYF. DNA of the CDR3: TGTGCCAGCAGCTTAATCGGATCAATAGCCAAAAACATTCAGTACTTC.

There are a few counts of this clonotype. V is TRBV6-1 and J is TRBJ2-1; D is uncertain. The CDR3 runs 11 residues. Germline lookup yields CDR1 MNHNS and CDR2 SASEGT. V was cut by 2 bases and J by 15 bases, with 11 bases left in between. CDR3 sequence reads: CASSEQARGFF. CDR3 bases: TGTGCCAGCAGTGAACAGGCCCGTGGGTTCTTC.

The chain combines TRBV3-1 with TRBJ2-5, with 7 bases fitting TRBD2. The J segment lost 4 bases and the V segment lost 4 bases, leaving 12 bases of the junction unmatched. The germline V gene has CDR1 LGHDT and CDR2 YNNKEL (reference sequence). CDR3 length: 16 amino acids. The CDR3 is CASSLPGSGDGETQYF. The CDR3 nucleotides read TGTGCCAGCAGCCTTCCCGGCAGCGGGGATGGAGAGACCCAGTACTTC.

As DNA, the CDR3 is TGCGCCAGCAGCCGGGGGGCCAGGGCCCCCTATAATTCACCCCTCCACTTT. Its translation is CASSRGARAPYNSPLHF. The J gene is TRBJ1-6, the V gene TRBV4-3, with D tentatively TRBD1 (6 bases). V was pared by 4 bases and J by 2 bases, with 15 bases between. The CDR3 is made up of 17 amino acids. From germline, CDR1 is LGHNA and CDR2 YSLEER.

This chain joins TRBV12-3 or TRBV12-4 and TRBJ1-5; a weak D match, TRBD1 (5 bases). The CDR3 runs 14 residues. V lost 6 bases and J lost 4, with 13 bases in between. The CDR3 protein is CASRQLSGNQPQHF. CDR3 DNA: TGTGCCAGCAGACAGCTATCAGGGAATCAGCCCCAGCATTTT.

This clonotype was recorded a few times. The V gene is TRBV25-1, the J gene TRBJ1-2; TRBD1 is a possible D gene (5 bases). Trimming stripped 1 base from V and 1 base from J, with 7 bases between. Germline CDR1 MGHDK, CDR2 SYGVNS. This CDR3 has 14 amino acids. The CDR3, as DNA: TGTGCCAGCAGTGAATCAGGGCTTAACTATGGCTACACCTTC. Translating gives CASSESGLNYGYTF.

In this sample, this clonotype turned up many times. The V call is TRBV7-6, the J call TRBJ2-7; D perhaps matches TRBD2 (6 bases). The V gene's germline CDR1 is SGHVS and CDR2 FNYEAQ. CDR3 length: 15 amino acids. V was trimmed by 5 bases and J by 2 bases, leaving 16 bases between them. CDR3 region: CASSPGLAIPYEQYF. For the CDR3, the DNA is TGTGCCAGCAGCCCGGGGCTAGCGATCCCCTACGAGCAGTACTTC.

This clonotype was counted only a few times. The chain carries TRBV6-1 and TRBJ1-4, with 7 bases matching TRBD1. V trimming: 5 bases; J trimming: 0 bases; junction bases outside the gene matches: 3. The V gene's germline CDR1 is MNHNS and CDR2 SASEGT. The CDR3 spans 15 residues. CDR3: CASSSGGTTNEKLFF. The CDR3, as DNA: TGTGCCAGCAGTTCAGGGGGAACAACTAATGAAAAACTGTTTTTT.

The rearrangement links TRBV7-2 to TRBJ2-1; no reliable D call. Per the germline V gene, CDR1 is SGHTA and CDR2 is FQGNSA. The V and J ends lost 5 bases and 7 bases respectively, with 12 bases between them. This CDR3 is 13 amino acids long. CDR3 sequence: CASSPTPANEQFF. The CDR3 DNA reads as TGTGCCAGCAGCCCCACCCCCGCGAATGAGCAGTTCTTC.